This TCR beta chain was captured in a study of CD8+ T cells in alopecia areata. The treatment was: oral pan-JAK inhibitor, 5-10 mg twice daily. Isolated RNA was reverse transcribed into cDNA used as the sequencing template. The method was immunoSEQ multiplex PCR; TCRdb's version includes in-frame clones alone and lacks a portion of them. In the table there are 130,000 or so clones, around 63% of which are singletons. The CDR3 is made up of 15 amino acids. Unmatched junction bases numbered 9, after V lost 8 bases and J lost 0 bases. Germline V gene lookup returns CDR1 MNHEY and CDR2 SMNVEV (reference sequence).

This TCR was sampled from a human donor with alopecia areata. J is TRBJ2-7 and V is TRBV27, with TRBD2 matching 8 bases. Sequenced material: CD4+ T cells sorted from blood, taken at week 4, from a patient treated with tofacitinib. The CDR3 is CASFLLREGSYEQYF. CDR3 nucleotide sequence: TGTGCCAGCTTTCTGCTACGGGAGGGCTCCTACGAGCAGTACTTC.